This entry is about one T cell receptor (beta chain). The sample carries other DNA sequences with the same CDR3. The data originate from a study of blood T cell repertoires in COVID-19. Study context: Some COVID-19 samples were acute and others convalescent; all came from the United States, Italy and Spain.

The CDR3 runs 13 residues. V dropped 3 bases and J dropped 5 bases, with 10 bases sitting between them. The germline CDR1 and CDR2 sequences are MNHEY and SMNVEV (reference sequence). How the authors handled the data: Nucleated cell counts were estimated from reference gene primer amplification. Here immunoSEQ multiplex PCR was the method, and the copy in TCRdb shows in-frame clones only, minus some. V and J calls and clone size are those listed in that table; D and trimming were worked out from the DNA. The table has 250,000 to 400,000 clones, 85% to 90% seen once. This clonotype was sampled from a woman aged 25 to 39 with COVID-19, enrolled during active disease. The source material was peripheral blood. The chain joins TRBV27 to TRBJ1-2; perhaps TRBD1 as D (5 bases). For the CDR3, the DNA is TGTGCCAGCAGTTTTCGTGGGACTTATGGCTACACCTTC. This codes for CASSFRGTYGYTF.